Below are 25 T cell receptor beta chains sequenced from a single sample in a study of T cell responses to AZD1222 COVID-19 vaccine (dated by TCRdb to the early 2020s). The method was the immunoSEQ multiplex PCR assay. Not all clones reach the TCRdb copy of this immuneACCESS table, which keeps in-frame sequences only. Checked studies attribute under half of the gap to unresolved V genes and leave the rest unexplained. This sample gives around 190,000 clones in total; 80% to 95% of them show up just once. The ten largest clonotypes hold roughly 1.4% of the sample. The sample's time point, from its label and the paper: baseline before first vaccination. The starting material was peripheral blood, obtained on day 0 of AZD1222 vaccination. The receptors were gathered from an adult in good health.

V gene TRBV18 combines with J gene TRBJ2-5; 7 nucleotides line up with TRBD2. The germline gives CDR1 KGHSH, CDR2 LQKENI. Germline trimming cut 4 bases from V and 2 bases from J; bases unmatched to any gene: 4. This CDR3 comprises 14 residues. Written as DNA, the CDR3 is TGTGCCAGCTCACGATCGGGGGGTCAAGAGACCCAGTACTTC. Translating gives CASSRSGGQETQYF. Full variable domain (outside the CDR3, taken from reference TRBV18 and TRBJ2-5): NAGVMQNPRHLVRRRGQEARLRCSPMKGHSHVYWYRQLPEEGLKFMVYLQKENIIDESGMPKERFSAEFPKEGPSILRIQQVVRGDSAAYFCASSRSGGQETQYFGPGTRLLVL.

The chain recombines TRBV5-1 with TRBJ2-7; the D gene is possibly TRBD1 (6 bases). Trimming pared 4 bases from V and 6 bases from J, leaving 17 bases between. The length of the CDR3 is 14 residues. Germline V lookup: CDR1 SGHRS, CDR2 YFSETQ. CDR3 coding DNA: TGCGCCAGCAGCGAAAGACAGGATCTCGGCGAGCAGTACTTC. Translation gives CASSERQDLGEQYF.

The chain combines TRBV18 with TRBJ2-2, with TRBD2 matching over 12 bases. CDR3 size: 18 residues. Germline V CDR1 and CDR2: KGHSH, LQKENI. J lost 1 base, V lost 4 bases, and 7 bases had no gene match. CDR3 DNA sequence: TGTGCCAGCTCACGACGGACTAGCGGGGAGCTGAACACCGGGGAGCTGTTTTTT. Amino acid sequence: CASSRRTSGELNTGELFF.

The genes are TRBV7-9 and TRBJ1-2; D is unclear. Germline loops: CDR1 SEHNR, CDR2 FQNEAQ (reference sequence). The CDR3 sequence is 14 residues long. V was cut by 5 bases and J by 5 bases, with 15 bases left in between. As DNA, the CDR3 is TGTGCCAGCAGCCAGGACGGAGTAAGGTATGGCTACACCTTC. Translating it yields CASSQDGVRYGYTF.

The genes are TRBV7-9 and TRBJ2-3; tentatively, D is TRBD1 or TRBD2 (7 bases each). The CDR3 runs 16 residues. Trimming left V 4 bases short and J 2 bases short, with 16 bases between. Germline assignment: CDR1 SEHNR and CDR2 FQNEAQ (reference sequence). The chain's CDR3 is CASSSGGGSSTDTQYF. CDR3 nucleotides: TGTGCCAGCAGCTCAGGGGGGGGTTCTTCCACAGATACGCAGTATTTT.

The CDR3 DNA is TGTGCCAGCAGCCCATCGGACGGGAGCTCCTACGAGCAGTACTTC. Translation: CASSPSDGSSYEQYF. The chain employs TRBV7-3 and TRBJ2-7; maybe TRBD2 (6 bases). Trimming stripped 5 bases from V and 0 bases from J, with 14 bases between. From germline, CDR1 is SGHTA and CDR2 FQGTGA. There are 15 residues in the CDR3.

This chain uses TRBV4-2 with TRBJ1-1, with D possibly matching TRBD1 (6 bases). Germline V gene sequence: CDR1 LGHNA, CDR2 YNFKEQ. The CDR3 runs 15 residues. V was shortened by 0 bases and J by 5 bases, with 13 bases between the two germline ends. This chain's CDR3 is CASSQEGRGKTEAFF. The CDR3 coding sequence is TGTGCCAGCAGCCAAGAAGGGAGGGGGAAAACTGAAGCTTTCTTT.

V is TRBV4-3 and J is TRBJ2-3; 11 bases map to TRBD2. This CDR3 spans 18 amino acids. V shed 0 bases, J shed 0 bases, and the junction held 5 bases outside the gene matches. Germline CDR1 is LGHNA and CDR2 is YSLEER. Here the CDR3 reads CASSQDASGGFSTDTQYF. The CDR3 nucleotides read TGCGCCAGCAGCCAAGACGCTAGCGGGGGGTTTAGCACAGATACGCAGTATTTT.

The V gene is TRBV6-6, the J gene TRBJ2-7; TRBD1 aligns across 9 bases. The CDR3 spans 16 residues. With 7 bases clipped from V and 2 bases from J, the junction kept 12 bases outside the gene matches. CDR1 is MNHNY, CDR2 SVGAGI, per germline (reference sequence). CDR3 loop: CASTPGQGGRTYEQYF. The CDR3 DNA is TGTGCCAGCACCCCGGGACAGGGCGGCAGAACCTACGAGCAGTACTTC.

The J gene is TRBJ1-3, the V gene TRBV4-3, with D unresolved. The ends were cut back, 0 bases at V and 2 bases at J, with 11 bases in the middle. Per germline, CDR1 LGHNA and CDR2 YSLEER. This CDR3 region has 16 residues. The CDR3: CASSQDLGTPGNTIYF. The CDR3 DNA sequence: TGCGCCAGCAGCCAAGATCTAGGAACCCCTGGAAACACCATATATTTT.

The CDR3 DNA follows: TGTGCCATCAGTGGGGGGCAGGGAGAGCAGTTCTTC. This translates into CAISGGQGEQFF. This chain links TRBV10-3 with TRBJ2-1; D might be TRBD1 (6 bases). The CDR3 consists of 12 residues. Looked up from germline, CDR1 is ENHRY and CDR2 is SYGVKD. V was shortened by 4 bases and J by 10 bases, with 11 bases between the two germline ends.

This sequence joins TRBV2 and TRBJ1-5, with TRBD1 identical over 10 bases. The CDR3 runs 15 residues. CDR1 is SNHLY and CDR2 is FYNNEI in the germline V gene. V trimming: 7 bases; J trimming: 0 bases; junction bases outside the gene matches: 3. The chain's CDR3 is CASKGTGDSNQPQHF. The CDR3 DNA sequence: TGTGCCAGCAAAGGGACAGGGGATAGCAATCAGCCCCAGCATTTT.

This sequence joins TRBV28 and TRBJ1-1; TRBD1 matches 8 bases. Germline lookup yields CDR1 MDHEN and CDR2 SYDVKM. CDR3 length: 16 amino acids. V trimming: 7 bases; J trimming: 6 bases; junction bases outside the gene matches: 16. The CDR3 is CASTTSGAGGEAEAFF. The CDR3 coding sequence is TGTGCCAGCACTACTTCGGGGGCAGGGGGCGAGGCTGAAGCTTTCTTT.

The chain joins TRBV5-1 to TRBJ2-1; D is perhaps TRBD1 or TRBD2 (7 bases each). V lost 4 bases to trimming and J lost 5 bases, with 16 bases between them. In germline, CDR1 is SGHRS, CDR2 YFSETQ. The CDR3 is 15 residues long. The CDR3 nucleotides read TGCGCCAGCAGCCCCAGGGGGGGGGCAAACAATGAGCAGTTCTTC. It yields the protein CASSPRGGANNEQFF. The whole variable domain, remainder taken from reference TRBV5-1 and TRBJ2-1, is KAGVTQTPRYLIKTRGQQVTLSCSPISGHRSVSWYQQTPGQGLQFLFEYFSETQRNKGNFPGRFSGRQFSNSRSEMNVSTLELGDSALYLCASSPRGGANNEQFFGPGTRLTVL.

This chain links TRBV6-5 with TRBJ1-1, with TRBD1 identical over 7 bases. Germline V gene data show CDR1 as MNHEY and CDR2 as SVGAGI. With V trimmed by 6 bases and J by 1 base, 5 bases remained unmatched. The CDR3 sequence is 14 residues long. DNA of the CDR3: TGTGCCAGCAGACAGGGACAGAGGAACACTGAAGCTTTCTTT. It is translated as CASRQGQRNTEAFF.

The CDR3 nucleotides read TGCGCCAGCAGCTTGGCGGCGGTCTATGGCTACACCTTC. Translated, it gives CASSLAAVYGYTF. The chain couples TRBV5-1 to TRBJ1-2, with D unclear. The length of the CDR3 is 13 residues. The germline V gene has CDR1 SGHRS and CDR2 YFSETQ. Trimming pared 0 bases from V and 4 bases from J, leaving 7 bases between.

The chain links TRBV3-1 (or the pseudogene TRBV3-2) to TRBJ1-3; TRBD1 might be the D (6 bases). Germline V gives CDR1 LGHDT, CDR2 YNNKEL (reference sequence). This CDR3 region has 17 residues. V gave up 1 base and J gave up 1 base, with 14 bases separating them. CDR3 amino acids: CASSQAGGSTSGNTIYF. In DNA form, the CDR3 reads TGTGCCAGCAGCCAAGCGGGGGGCAGTACGTCTGGAAACACCATATATTTT.

The rearrangement uses TRBV27 and TRBJ2-1; D ambiguous. Germline CDR1 is MNHEY and CDR2 is SMNVEV (reference sequence). The length of the CDR3 is 15 residues. V shed 3 bases and J shed 0 bases, with 9 bases lying between them. The CDR3, as DNA: TGTGCCAGCAGTTTCACACTACCCTCCTACAATGAGCAGTTCTTC. It specifies CASSFTLPSYNEQFF.

The chain employs TRBV2 and TRBJ1-5; D unresolved. CDR3 size: 16 residues. V dropped 7 bases and J dropped 4 bases, with 20 bases sitting between them. Germline lookup yields CDR1 SNHLY and CDR2 FYNNEI. In DNA, the CDR3 is TGTGCCAGCAATTCGGAAGAGGGCGTTCGGAATCAGCCCCAGCATTTT. It yields the protein CASNSEEGVRNQPQHF.

The V call is TRBV7-3, the J call TRBJ2-3; a possible D gene is TRBD2 (6 bases). The CDR3 sequence is 16 residues long. V was trimmed by 0 bases and J by 5 bases, leaving 15 bases between them. From germline, CDR1 is SGHTA and CDR2 FQGTGA. The CDR3 here is CASSLTVGGGVDTQYF. The CDR3 DNA reads TGTGCCAGCAGCTTAACTGTGGGGGGTGGAGTAGATACGCAGTATTTT.

This clone has only one observation. This rearrangement joins TRBV7-6 to TRBJ2-7, with D possibly matching TRBD1 (5 bases). Trimming stripped 5 bases from V and 1 base from J, with 12 bases between. Germline CDR1 SGHVS, CDR2 FNYEAQ. CDR3 length: 14 amino acids. The CDR3 region is CASSPRQLSYEQYF. CDR3 coding DNA: TGTGCCAGCAGCCCAAGACAGCTTTCCTACGAGCAGTACTTC.

The chain carries TRBV5-8 and TRBJ1-6; the match to TRBD1 covers 8 bases. Germline V gene sequence: CDR1 SGHTS, CDR2 YDEGEE. This CDR3 has 14 amino acids. V shed 4 bases, J shed 9 bases, and the junction held 6 bases outside the gene matches. In DNA form, the CDR3 reads TGTGCCAGCAGCCCACGGACAGGGCTTTCACCCCTCCACTTT. This translates into CASSPRTGLSPLHF.

A single count supports this clone. The V gene is TRBV10-2, the J gene TRBJ1-4; perhaps TRBD1 as D (6 bases). Germline values: CDR1 WSHSY, CDR2 SAAADI. Trimming stripped 2 bases from V and 8 bases from J, with 15 bases between. There are 15 residues in the CDR3. CDR3 DNA sequence: TGCGCCAGCAGTGAGATGGGCAGGGGCTTCGAAAAACTGTTTTTT. As protein: CASSEMGRGFEKLFF.

The V and J genes are TRBV7-6 and TRBJ1-6; TRBD1 might be the D (6 bases). The CDR3 is 19 residues long. V was cut by 0 bases and J by 6 bases, with 21 bases left in between. Germline V lookup: CDR1 SGHVS, CDR2 FNYEAQ. The CDR3 DNA follows: TGTGCCAGCAGCTTAGCACCCCCAGCCCCGAGCAGGGGTAATTCACCCCTCCACTTT. It is translated as CASSLAPPAPSRGNSPLHF.

The table lists this clone with a count of one. The rearrangement uses TRBV28 and TRBJ1-1; TRBD1 is a possible D gene (6 bases). With 6 bases removed from V and 2 bases from J, the gap between germline ends came to 19 bases. Germline CDR1 reads MDHEN; CDR2 reads SYDVKM. This CDR3 has 16 residues. For the CDR3, the DNA is TGTGCCAGCAGGGGCGGGGGCAATAGTATTAACACTGAAGCTTTCTTT. Protein: CASRGGGNSINTEAFF.